This is a list of T cell receptor beta chains from one sample in a study of PD-1 blockade in classical Hodgkin lymphoma. Data came from immunoSEQ multiplex PCR; TCRdb stores just in-frame clones and leaves some out. The sample has 18,000 or so clones, approximately 83% seen once. The sequenced sample consisted of CD4+ T cells from blood. Receptor source: a human donor with classical Hodgkin lymphoma. Each CDR3 is given with its conserved first and last residue. Fields, in order: D gene, V gene, J gene, clone size, CDR3 DNA, CDR3 protein. The D gene is left open where the match is weak. Not all rows give a size; the values are once, few, many and, for expanded clones, a class.

>.|TRBV28|TRBJ1-2|.
TGTGCCAGCAAAACCGGGACATTAGTTGATGGCTACACCTTC
CASKTGTLVDGYTF
>TRBD1|TRBV9|TRBJ1-2|few
TGTGCCAGCAGCGTAGGTACAGGGGGCGACTATGGCTACACCTTC
CASSVGTGGDYGYTF
>.|TRBV4-1|TRBJ2-7|.
TGCGCCAGCAGCCACGGGGCGAACAGGGTTTACGAGCAGTACTTC
CASSHGANRVYEQYF
>TRBD2|TRBV5-6|TRBJ2-1|.
TGTGCCAGCAGCGCACCGGGACTAGAAAATGAGCAGTTCTTC
CASSAPGLENEQFF
>.|TRBV7-2|TRBJ2-7|.
TGTGCCAGCAGCGCAGACGCGGGGTTGAACGAGCAGTACTTC
CASSADAGLNEQYF
>.|TRBV6-5|TRBJ2-1|.
TGTGCCAGCAGTTACGGCAGGGTAGGTGAGCAGTTCTTC
CASSYGRVGEQFF
>TRBD2|TRBV2|TRBJ2-5|.
TGTGCCAGCCTCCTTACTAGCGGGAGGGGAGAGACCCAGTACTTC
CASLLTSGRGETQYF
>.|TRBV1|TRBJ1-2|few
TGCACCAGCAGCCGGGAAGCGACCTCCCCTTCTAACTATGGCTACACCTTC
CTSSREATSPSNYGYTF
>.|TRBV28|TRBJ2-7|.
TGTGCCAGCAGTTTAGGACCCCGTCAGGGCGAGCAGTACTTC
CASSLGPRQGEQYF
>.|TRBV6-5|TRBJ2-1|.
TGTGCCAGCAGTTCCAAGGCGGGCGAGCAGTTCTTC
CASSSKAGEQFF
>.|TRBV15|TRBJ1-5|.
TGTGCCACCAGCAGAGAAGCAATCAATCAGCCCCAGCATTTT
CATSREAINQPQHF
>.|TRBV28|TRBJ1-4|once
TGTGCCAGCGGGGGTGGGGGCTTTGAAAAACTGTTTTTT
CASGGGGFEKLFF
>.|TRBV11-2|TRBJ2-4|.
TGTGCCAGCAGCGCCGGGACGGCAGCTCTCAAAAACATTCAGTACTTC
CASSAGTAALKNIQYF
>.|TRBV19|TRBJ1-5|few
TGTGCCAGTAGTAGGACAGTCCCGGGGCTAGGGGGCAATCAGCCCCAGCATTTT
CASSRTVPGLGGNQPQHF
>.|TRBV6-5|TRBJ2-2|.
TGTGCCAGCGCCGAAAGTTTCACCGGGGAGCTGTTTTTT
CASAESFTGELFF
>.|TRBV5-1|TRBJ1-5|few
TGCGCCAGCAGCTTGAGGGGCGGCAATCAGCCCCAGCATTTT
CASSLRGGNQPQHF
>TRBD2|TRBV27|TRBJ2-1|.
TGTGCCACCGCGCGGGAGAATGTGATATCCTACAATGAGCAGTTCTTC
CATARENVISYNEQFF
>.|TRBV7-9|TRBJ2-6|.
TGTGCCAGCAGCTTCTCTGGGGCCAACGTCCTGACTTTC
CASSFSGANVLTF
>.|TRBV28|TRBJ1-2|.
TGTGCCAGCAGTTTAACAGGGAGCGGCTATGGCTACACCTTC
CASSLTGSGYGYTF
>.|TRBV6-5|TRBJ2-2|.
TGTGCCAGCAGCCGAATAGGGGACACCGGGGAGCTGTTTTTT
CASSRIGDTGELFF
>.|TRBV9|TRBJ2-1|.
TGTGCCAGCAGCGGGATGAGCCGAGTTTACAATGAGCAGTTCTTC
CASSGMSRVYNEQFF
>.|TRBV18|TRBJ1-5|.
TGTGCCAGCTCACCTGGACAGATAATCACGCCCCAGCATTTT
CASSPGQIITPQHF
>TRBD1|TRBV5-6|TRBJ1-2|.
TGTGCCAGCAGCTTGGCCAGGGGGTACGGCTACACCTTC
CASSLARGYGYTF
>.|TRBV9|TRBJ2-2|.
TGTGCCAGCAGGGGGGGAGCCGCCGGGGAGCTGTTTTTT
CASRGGAAGELFF
>TRBD1|TRBV28|TRBJ2-7|.
TGTGCCAGCAGCCTGACAGGGGGAGACCCCTACGAGCAGTACTTC
CASSLTGGDPYEQYF
>.|TRBV25-1|TRBJ1-1|.
TGTGCCAGCAGTGAAAACGGAAAGGTTACTGAAGCTTTCTTT
CASSENGKVTEAFF
>.|TRBV27|TRBJ2-3|.
TGTGCCAGCAGTTTATCTCGGGACACTCAAAGGGCAGATACGCAGTATTTT
CASSLSRDTQRADTQYF
>.|TRBV20-1|TRBJ2-3|.
TGCAGTGTCTACACAGATACGCAGTATTTT
CSVYTDTQYF
>TRBD1|TRBV9|TRBJ2-1|.
TGTGCCAGCAGCGCTTTTACAGGGGGCAGCGACAATGAGCAGTTCTTC
CASSAFTGGSDNEQFF
>TRBD1|TRBV18|TRBJ1-4|.
TGTGCCAGCTCACCCCGGGGCGGACAGGGATCTGAAAAACTGTTTTTT
CASSPRGGQGSEKLFF
>TRBD2|TRBV19|TRBJ2-7|.
TGTGCCAGTAGCATAGCCGGGACTAGCGGGAGCGAGCAGTACTTC
CASSIAGTSGSEQYF
>.|TRBV11-1|TRBJ2-1|.
TGTGCCAGCAGCTTTCACACTAGAGGGAATGTAGAGCAGTTCTTC
CASSFHTRGNVEQFF
>.|TRBV5-4|TRBJ1-3|.
TGTGCCAGCAGCAAGGGGGGCGACTCTGGAAACACCATATATTTT
CASSKGGDSGNTIYF
>.|TRBV15|TRBJ2-7|.
TGTGCCACCAGCATGGGGGGACAGATCTACGAGCAGTACTTC
CATSMGGQIYEQYF
>.|TRBV7-9|TRBJ2-5|.
TGTGCCAGCAGCTTAGTGACCCAAGAGACCCAGTACTTC
CASSLVTQETQYF
>.|TRBV10-2|TRBJ2-3|few
TGCGCCAGCATTACAACGTCCACAGATACGCAGTATTTT
CASITTSTDTQYF
>.|TRBV28|TRBJ1-5|few
TGTGCCAGCAGCCCAAAAGGGCAAGGCAATCAGCCCCAGCATTTT
CASSPKGQGNQPQHF
>TRBD1|TRBV29-1|TRBJ1-1|.
TGCAGCACGGGACAGGGGGCGAACACTGAAGCTTTCTTT
CSTGQGANTEAFF
>.|TRBV7-3|TRBJ1-1|.
TGTGCCAGCAGTTTCGCAGGGGCTAGTACTGAAGCTTTCTTT
CASSFAGASTEAFF
>.|TRBV19|TRBJ2-3|.
TGTGCCAGTAGTATTGGGGTAGGGAGAGATACGCAGTATTTT
CASSIGVGRDTQYF
>.|TRBV10-2|TRBJ2-5|.
TGCGCCAGCATCAAGGGCCGCGGCTTTGAAGCAGCCCAGTACTTC
CASIKGRGFEAAQYF
>.|TRBV7-3|TRBJ2-5|.
TGTGCCAGCAGCCCCGCCCCCCAAGAGACCCAGTACTTC
CASSPAPQETQYF
>TRBD1|TRBV7-8|TRBJ2-7|.
TGTGCCAGCAGCACGACAGGGGGCGCGTATTACGAGCAGTACTTC
CASSTTGGAYYEQYF
>.|TRBV12-2|TRBJ2-3|.
TGTGCAAGCTGGGGGTTGTGGGCAGATACGCAGTATTTT
CASWGLWADTQYF
>.|TRBV18|TRBJ2-6|.
TGTGCCAGCTCACGAGGGAGAGCTGGGGCCAACGTCCTGACTTTC
CASSRGRAGANVLTF